The entry that follows covers one T cell receptor beta chain sequence. This CDR3 is built from 14 residues. V gave up 5 bases and J gave up 9 bases; unmatched junction bases: 10. Germline values: CDR1 SGHTA, CDR2 FQGTGA. TCRdb's copy holds only in-frame clones and misses some; the assay was immunoSEQ multiplex PCR. Among about 130,000 clones, approximately 77% were seen once, and the ten largest hold 15% to 25%. These data originate in a study of blood T cell repertoires in COVID-19. Study as a whole: COVID-19 samples, acute and convalescent, were from the United States, Italy and Spain. From T cells, B-cell-depleted T cells, or PBMCs came the material, which was cDNA or gDNA.

The sequencing input was peripheral blood. This receptor was identified in a man older than 75 with acute or convalescent COVID-19. The gene calls are TRBV7-3 and TRBJ2-1, with 7 nucleotides matching TRBD2. Here the CDR3 reads CASSPSSGGSEQFF. The CDR3 DNA reads TGTGCCAGCAGCCCCTCTTCCGGGGGGAGTGAGCAGTTCTTC.